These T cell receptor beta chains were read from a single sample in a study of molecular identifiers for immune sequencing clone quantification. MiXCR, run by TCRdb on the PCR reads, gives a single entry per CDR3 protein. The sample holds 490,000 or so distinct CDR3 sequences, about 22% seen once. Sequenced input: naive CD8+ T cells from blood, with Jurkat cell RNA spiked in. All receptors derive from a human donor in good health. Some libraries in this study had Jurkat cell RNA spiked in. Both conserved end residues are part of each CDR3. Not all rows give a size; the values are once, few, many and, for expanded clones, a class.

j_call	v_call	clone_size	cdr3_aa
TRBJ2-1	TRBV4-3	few	CASSQDIGRGNEQFF
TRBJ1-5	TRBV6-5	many	CASSPGGFGNQPQHF
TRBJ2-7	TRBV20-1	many	CSARGGLILRETGEQYF
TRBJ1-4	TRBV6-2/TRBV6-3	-	CASSYHWVEGLFF
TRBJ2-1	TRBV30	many	CAWRDSSYNEQFF
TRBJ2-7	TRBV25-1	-	CASSEWTNPEQYF
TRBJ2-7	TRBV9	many	CASSPRGGYYEQYF
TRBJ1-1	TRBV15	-	CATNRMSTGVRAEAFF
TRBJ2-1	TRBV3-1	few	CASSPRGGTYNEQFF
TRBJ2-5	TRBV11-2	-	CASSIDGTSGGETRYF
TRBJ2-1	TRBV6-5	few	CASSYSNEDEQFF
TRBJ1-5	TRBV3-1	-	CASSQAIEGGGNQPQHF
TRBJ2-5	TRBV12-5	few	CASGLVNIAGGHWGDQYF
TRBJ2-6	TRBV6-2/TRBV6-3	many	CASSYGTVNSGANVLTF
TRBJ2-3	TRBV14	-	CASSQNLRPGSGTDTQYF
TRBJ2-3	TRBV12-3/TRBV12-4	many	CASSLPSAGGTDTQYF
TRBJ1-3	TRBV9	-	CASSGSGRSGNTIYF
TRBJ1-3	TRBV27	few	CASSTRGASSGNTIYF
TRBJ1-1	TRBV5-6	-	CASSLHPPNTEAFF
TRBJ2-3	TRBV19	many	CASSDSGGFTDTQYF
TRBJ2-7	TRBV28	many	CASSPPPGQGHEQYF
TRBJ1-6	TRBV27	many	CASSLSLRDSYNSPLHF
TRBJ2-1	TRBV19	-	CASSVAGGYNEQFF
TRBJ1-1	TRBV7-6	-	CASSPGFGQGETEAFF
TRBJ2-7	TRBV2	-	CASSPPAGYEQYF
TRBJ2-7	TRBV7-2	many	CASSLAGADYEQYF
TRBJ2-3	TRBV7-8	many	CASSLLPSQYTDTQYF
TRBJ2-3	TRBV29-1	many	CSLFTGTGIDTQYF
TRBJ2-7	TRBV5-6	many	CASSLGQNSYEQYF
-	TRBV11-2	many	CASSGVSGELFF
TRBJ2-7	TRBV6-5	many	CASSYSGTYEQYF
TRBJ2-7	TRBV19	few	CASSMGSGDLFYEQYF
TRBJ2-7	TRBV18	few	CASSPGHQYEQYF
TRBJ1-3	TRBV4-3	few	CASSLGQGFNIGNTIYF
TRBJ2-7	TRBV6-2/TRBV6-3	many	CASSYSVGTAYEQYF
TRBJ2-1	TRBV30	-	CAWVGETYNEQFF
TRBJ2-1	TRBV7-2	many	CASSTLGAGWVNEQFF
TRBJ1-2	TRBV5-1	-	CASSLDIPGQPFYGYTF
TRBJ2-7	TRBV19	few	CASSNGNEQYF
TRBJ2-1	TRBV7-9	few	CASSPVRGEQFF
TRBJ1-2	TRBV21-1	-	CASSKACGLEAGYTF
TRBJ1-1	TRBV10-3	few	CAISESKGMHTEAFF
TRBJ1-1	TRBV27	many	CATAAGTEAFF
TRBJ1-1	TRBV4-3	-	CASSLSRVNTEAFF
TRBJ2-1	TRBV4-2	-	CASSQNGLAVYNEQFF
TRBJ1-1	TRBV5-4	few	CASSLSAGGLNTEAFF
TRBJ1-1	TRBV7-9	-	CASSEDPNTEAFF
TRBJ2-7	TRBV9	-	CASSSGTSGYGREQYF
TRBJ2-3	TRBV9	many	CASSGLATHTQYF
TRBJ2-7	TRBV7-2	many	CASSLGWTSGSRTYEQYF
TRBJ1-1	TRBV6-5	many	CASSTRQRYIMNTEAFF
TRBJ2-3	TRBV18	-	CASSPDWSAYTDTQYF
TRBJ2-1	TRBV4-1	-	CASSQEVGQYNEQFF
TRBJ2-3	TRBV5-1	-	CASTSGDGIGGTQYF
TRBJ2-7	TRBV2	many	CASTEDGGDEQYF